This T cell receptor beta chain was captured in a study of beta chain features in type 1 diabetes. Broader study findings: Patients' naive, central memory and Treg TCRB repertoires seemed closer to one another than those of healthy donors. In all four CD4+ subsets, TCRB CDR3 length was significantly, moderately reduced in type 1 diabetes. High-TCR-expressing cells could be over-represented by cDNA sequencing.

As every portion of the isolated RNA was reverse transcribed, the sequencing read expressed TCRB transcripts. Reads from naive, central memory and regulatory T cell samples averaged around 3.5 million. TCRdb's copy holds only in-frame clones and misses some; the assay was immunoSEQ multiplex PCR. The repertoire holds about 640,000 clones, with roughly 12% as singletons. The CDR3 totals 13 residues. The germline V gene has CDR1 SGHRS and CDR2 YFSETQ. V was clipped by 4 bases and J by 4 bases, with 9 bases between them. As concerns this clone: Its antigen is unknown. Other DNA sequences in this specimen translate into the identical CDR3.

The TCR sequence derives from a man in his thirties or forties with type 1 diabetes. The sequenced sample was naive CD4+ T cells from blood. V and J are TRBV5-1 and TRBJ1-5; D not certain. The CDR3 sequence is CASSLDGNQPQHF. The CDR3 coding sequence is TGCGCCAGCAGCCTGGACGGTAATCAGCCCCAGCATTTT. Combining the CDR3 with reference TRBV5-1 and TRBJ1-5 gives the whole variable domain KAGVTQTPRYLIKTRGQQVTLSCSPISGHRSVSWYQQTPGQGLQFLFEYFSETQRNKGNFPGRFSGRQFSNSRSEMNVSTLELGDSALYLCASSLDGNQPQHFGDGTRLSIL.